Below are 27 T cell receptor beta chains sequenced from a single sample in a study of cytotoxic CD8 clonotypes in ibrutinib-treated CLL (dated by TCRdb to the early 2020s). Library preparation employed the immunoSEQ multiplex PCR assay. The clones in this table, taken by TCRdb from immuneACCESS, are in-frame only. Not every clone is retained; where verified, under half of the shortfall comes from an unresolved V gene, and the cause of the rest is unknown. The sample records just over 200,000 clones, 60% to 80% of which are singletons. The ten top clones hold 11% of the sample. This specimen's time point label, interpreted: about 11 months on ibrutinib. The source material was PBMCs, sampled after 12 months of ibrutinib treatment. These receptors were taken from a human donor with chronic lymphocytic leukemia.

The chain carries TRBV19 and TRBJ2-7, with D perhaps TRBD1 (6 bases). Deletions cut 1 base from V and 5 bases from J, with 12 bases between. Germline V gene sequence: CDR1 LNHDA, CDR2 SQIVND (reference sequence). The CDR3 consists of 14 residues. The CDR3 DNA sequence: TGTGCCAGTAGTATAGCAGGGGCATGGAACGAGCAGTACTTC. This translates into CASSIAGAWNEQYF.

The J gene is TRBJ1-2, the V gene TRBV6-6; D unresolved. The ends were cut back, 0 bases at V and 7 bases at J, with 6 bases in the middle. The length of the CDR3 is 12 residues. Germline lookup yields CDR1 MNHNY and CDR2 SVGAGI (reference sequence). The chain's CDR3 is CASSYSPGGYTF. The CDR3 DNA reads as TGTGCCAGCAGTTACTCCCCAGGTGGCTACACCTTC.

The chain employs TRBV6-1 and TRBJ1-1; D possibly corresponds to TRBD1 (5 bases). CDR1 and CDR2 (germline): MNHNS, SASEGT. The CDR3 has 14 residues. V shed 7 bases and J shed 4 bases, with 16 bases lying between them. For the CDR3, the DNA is TGTGCCAGCAAAGGGTCTATAGGGGCCACTGAAGCTTTCTTT. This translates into CASKGSIGATEAFF.

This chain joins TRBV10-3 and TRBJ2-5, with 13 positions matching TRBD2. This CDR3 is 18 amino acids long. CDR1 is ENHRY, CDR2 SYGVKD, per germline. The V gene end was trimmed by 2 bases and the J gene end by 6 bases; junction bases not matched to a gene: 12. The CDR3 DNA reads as TGTGCCATCAGTGAGGGGGGACCGACTAGCGGGAGGACGCAGACCCAGTACTTC. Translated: CAISEGGPTSGRTQTQYF.

CDR3 loop: CASSLQAWSNQPQHF. CDR3 bases: TGTGCCAGCAGCCTACAGGCTTGGAGCAATCAGCCCCAGCATTTT. The chain employs TRBV6-5 and TRBJ1-5; TRBD1 might be the D (5 bases). Looked up from germline, CDR1 is MNHEY and CDR2 is SVGAGI. The CDR3 contains 15 residues. Between the trimmed V and J ends, which lost 6 bases and 1 base, there was a span of 13 bases.

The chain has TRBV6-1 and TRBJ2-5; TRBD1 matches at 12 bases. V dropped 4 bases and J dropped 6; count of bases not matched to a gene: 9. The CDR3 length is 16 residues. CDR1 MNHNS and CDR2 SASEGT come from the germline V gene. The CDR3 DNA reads TGTGCCAGCAGTGTTGGGACAGGGGGCATGGGGAAGACCCAGTACTTC. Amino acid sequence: CASSVGTGGMGKTQYF.

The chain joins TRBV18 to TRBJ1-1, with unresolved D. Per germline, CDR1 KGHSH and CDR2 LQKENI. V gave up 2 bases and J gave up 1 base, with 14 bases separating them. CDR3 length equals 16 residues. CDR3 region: CASSPSDFRQNTEAFF. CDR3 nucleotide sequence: TGTGCCAGCTCACCATCGGATTTTCGACAGAACACTGAAGCTTTCTTT.

For the CDR3, the DNA is TGCGCCAGCAGTAAACGGGGCACTGAAGCTTTCTTT. The encoded protein is CASSKRGTEAFF. The V and J genes are TRBV10-2 and TRBJ1-1; D gene unclear. Trimming cost V 5 bases and J 4 bases, with 8 bases left between them. Germline V gene lookup returns CDR1 WSHSY and CDR2 SAAADI. This CDR3 has 12 residues.

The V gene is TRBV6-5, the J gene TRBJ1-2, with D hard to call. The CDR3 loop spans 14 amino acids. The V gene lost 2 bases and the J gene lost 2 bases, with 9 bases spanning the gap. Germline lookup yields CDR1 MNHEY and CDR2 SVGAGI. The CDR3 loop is CASSYTPGNYGYTF. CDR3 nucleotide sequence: TGTGCCAGCAGTTACACTCCGGGGAACTATGGCTACACCTTC.

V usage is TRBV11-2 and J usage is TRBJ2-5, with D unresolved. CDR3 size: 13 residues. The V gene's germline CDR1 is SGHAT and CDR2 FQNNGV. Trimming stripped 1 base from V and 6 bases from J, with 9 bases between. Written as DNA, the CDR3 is TGTGCCAGCAGCTTAGCTCCGGTTCAGACCCAGTACTTC. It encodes CASSLAPVQTQYF.

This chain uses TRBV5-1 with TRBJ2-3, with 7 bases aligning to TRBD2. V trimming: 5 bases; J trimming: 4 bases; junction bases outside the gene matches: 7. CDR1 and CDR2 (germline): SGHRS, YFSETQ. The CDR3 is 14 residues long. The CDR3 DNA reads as TGCGCCAGCAGGCCCATGGGGGGGGCAGATACGCAGTATTTT. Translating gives CASRPMGGADTQYF.

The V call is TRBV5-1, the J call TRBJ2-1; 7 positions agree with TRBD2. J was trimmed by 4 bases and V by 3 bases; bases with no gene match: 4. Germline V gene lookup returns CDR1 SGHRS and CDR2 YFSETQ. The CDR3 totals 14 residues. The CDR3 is CASSYGGLYNEQFF. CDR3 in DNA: TGCGCCAGCAGCTACGGGGGGTTATACAATGAGCAGTTCTTC.

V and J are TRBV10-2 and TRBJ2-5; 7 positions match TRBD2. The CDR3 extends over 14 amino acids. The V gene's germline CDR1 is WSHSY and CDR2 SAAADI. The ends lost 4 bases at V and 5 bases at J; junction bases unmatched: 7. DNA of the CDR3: TGCGCCAGCAGTGGGACGACTAGCCGGGAGACCCAGTACTTC. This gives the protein CASSGTTSRETQYF.

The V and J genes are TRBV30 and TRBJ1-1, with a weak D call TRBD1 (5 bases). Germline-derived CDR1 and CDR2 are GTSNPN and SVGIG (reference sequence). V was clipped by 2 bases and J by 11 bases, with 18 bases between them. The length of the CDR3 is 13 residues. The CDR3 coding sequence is TGTGCCTGGAGTCGTCAGATGGGGGGAGATGCTTTCTTT. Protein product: CAWSRQMGGDAFF. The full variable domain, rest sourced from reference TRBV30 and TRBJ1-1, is SQTIHQWPATLVQPVGSPLSLECTVEGTSNPNLYWYRQAAGRGLQLLFYSVGIGQISSEVPQNLSASRPQDRQFILSSKKLLLSDSGFYLCAWSRQMGGDAFFGQGTRLTVV.

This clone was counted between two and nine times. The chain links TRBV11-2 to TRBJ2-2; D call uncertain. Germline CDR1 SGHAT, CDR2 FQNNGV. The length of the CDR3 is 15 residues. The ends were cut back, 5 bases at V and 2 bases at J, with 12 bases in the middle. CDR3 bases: TGTGCCAGCAGCCGTGGACCAAGTAACACCGGGGAGCTGTTTTTT. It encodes CASSRGPSNTGELFF. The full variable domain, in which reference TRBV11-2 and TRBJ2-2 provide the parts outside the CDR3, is EAGVAQSPRYKIIEKRQSVAFWCNPISGHATLYWYQQILGQGPKLLIQFQNNGVVDDSQLPKDRFSAERLKGVDSTLKIQPAKLEDSAVYLCASSRGPSNTGELFFGEGSRLTVL.

CDR3: CATGGTGTKGKTQYF. In DNA form, the CDR3 reads TGTGCCACCGGGGGCACCGGGACTAAGGGGAAGACCCAGTACTTC. This chain links TRBV6-5 with TRBJ2-5; TRBD2 is a possible D gene (7 bases). Germline CDR1 MNHEY, CDR2 SVGAGI. This CDR3 comprises 15 residues. V was pared by 10 bases and J by 6 bases, with 24 bases between.

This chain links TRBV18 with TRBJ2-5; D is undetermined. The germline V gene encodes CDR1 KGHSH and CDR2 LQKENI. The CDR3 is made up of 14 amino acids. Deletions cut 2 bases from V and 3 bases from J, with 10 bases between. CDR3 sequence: CASSPFGPEETQYF. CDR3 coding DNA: TGTGCCAGCTCACCATTCGGACCTGAAGAGACCCAGTACTTC.

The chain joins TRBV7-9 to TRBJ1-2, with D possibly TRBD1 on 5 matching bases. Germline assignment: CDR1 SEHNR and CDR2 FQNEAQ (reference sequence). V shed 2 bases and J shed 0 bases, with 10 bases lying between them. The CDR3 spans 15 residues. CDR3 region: CASSLMTEANYGYTF. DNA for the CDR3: TGTGCCAGCAGCTTAATGACAGAAGCTAACTATGGCTACACCTTC.

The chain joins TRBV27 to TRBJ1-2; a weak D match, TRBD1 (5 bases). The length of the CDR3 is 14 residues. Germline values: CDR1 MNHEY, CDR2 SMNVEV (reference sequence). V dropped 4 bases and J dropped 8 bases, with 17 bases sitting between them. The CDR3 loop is CASSSPGVSAGYTF. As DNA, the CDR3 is TGTGCCAGCAGTTCCCCGGGGGTGTCCGCGGGCTACACCTTC.

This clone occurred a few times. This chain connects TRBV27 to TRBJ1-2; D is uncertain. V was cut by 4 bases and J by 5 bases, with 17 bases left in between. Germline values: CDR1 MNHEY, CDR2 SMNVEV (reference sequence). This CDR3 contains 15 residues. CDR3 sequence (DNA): TGTGCCAGCAGTTCAGCGGGTAAACTGGGTTATGGCTACACCTTC. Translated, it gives CASSSAGKLGYGYTF.

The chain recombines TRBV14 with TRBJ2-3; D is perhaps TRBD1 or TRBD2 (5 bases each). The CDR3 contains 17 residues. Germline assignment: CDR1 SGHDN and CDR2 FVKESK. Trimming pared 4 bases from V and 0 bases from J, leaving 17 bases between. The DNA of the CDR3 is TGTGCCAGCAGCCCCCTGATGGGGCGGGCGAGCACAGATACGCAGTATTTT. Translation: CASSPLMGRASTDTQYF.

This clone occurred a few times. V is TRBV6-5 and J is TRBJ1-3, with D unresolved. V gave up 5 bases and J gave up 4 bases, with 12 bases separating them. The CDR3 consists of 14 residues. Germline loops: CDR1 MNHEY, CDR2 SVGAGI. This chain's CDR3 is CASSALFFGNTIYF. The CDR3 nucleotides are TGTGCCAGCAGTGCCCTTTTTTTCGGAAACACCATATATTTT.

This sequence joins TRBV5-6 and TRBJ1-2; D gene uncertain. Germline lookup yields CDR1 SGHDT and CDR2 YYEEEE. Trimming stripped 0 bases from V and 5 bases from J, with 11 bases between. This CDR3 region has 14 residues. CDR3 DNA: TGTGCCAGCAGCTTGGGGGCCAGTGAATATGGCTACACCTTC. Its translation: CASSLGASEYGYTF.

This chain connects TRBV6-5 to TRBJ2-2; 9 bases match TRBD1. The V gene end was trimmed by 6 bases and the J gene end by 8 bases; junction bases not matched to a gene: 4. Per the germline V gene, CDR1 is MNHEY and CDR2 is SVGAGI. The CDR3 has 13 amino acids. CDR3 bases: TGTGCCAGCAGAACAGGGGGCTTGGGGGAGCTGTTTTTT. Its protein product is CASRTGGLGELFF.

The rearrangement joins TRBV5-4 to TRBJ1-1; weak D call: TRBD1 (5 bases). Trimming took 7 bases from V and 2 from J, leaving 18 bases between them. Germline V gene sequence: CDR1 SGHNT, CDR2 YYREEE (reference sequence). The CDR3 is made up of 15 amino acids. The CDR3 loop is CASSKFWGGNTEAFF. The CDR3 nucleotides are TGTGCCAGCTCCAAATTCTGGGGCGGAAACACTGAAGCTTTCTTT. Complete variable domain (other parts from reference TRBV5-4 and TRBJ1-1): ETGVTQSPTHLIKTRGQQVTLRCSSQSGHNTVSWYQQALGQGPQFIFQYYREEENGRGNFPPRFSGLQFPNYSSELNVNALELDDSALYLCASSKFWGGNTEAFFGQGTRLTVV.

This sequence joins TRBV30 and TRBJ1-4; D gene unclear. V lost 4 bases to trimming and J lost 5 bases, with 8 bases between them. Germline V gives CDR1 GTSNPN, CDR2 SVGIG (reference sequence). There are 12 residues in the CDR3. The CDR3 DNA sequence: TGTGCCTGGACCATCTCCAATGAAAAACTGTTTTTT. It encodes CAWTISNEKLFF.

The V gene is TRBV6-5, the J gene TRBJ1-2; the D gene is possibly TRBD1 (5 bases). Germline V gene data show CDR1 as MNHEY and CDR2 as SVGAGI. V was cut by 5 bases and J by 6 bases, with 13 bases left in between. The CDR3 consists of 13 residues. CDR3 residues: CASSKGTSNGYTF. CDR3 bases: TGTGCCAGCAGTAAAGGGACCTCTAATGGCTACACCTTC.